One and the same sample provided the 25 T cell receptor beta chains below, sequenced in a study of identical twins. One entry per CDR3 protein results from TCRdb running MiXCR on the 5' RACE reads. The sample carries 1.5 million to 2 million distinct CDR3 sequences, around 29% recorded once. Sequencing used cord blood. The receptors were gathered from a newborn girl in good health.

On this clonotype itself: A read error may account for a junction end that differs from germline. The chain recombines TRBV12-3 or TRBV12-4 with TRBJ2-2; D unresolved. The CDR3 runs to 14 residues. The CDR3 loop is CASGLRSNTGELFF. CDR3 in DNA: TGTGCCAGCGGTTTGCGATCGAACACCGGGGAGCTGTTTTTT.

The CDR3 loop is CASSLLHADTQYF. In DNA, the CDR3 is TGTGCCAGCAGCTTACTTCATGCGGATACGCAGTATTTT. This chain joins TRBV7-6 and TRBJ2-3; D call uncertain. The germline CDR1 and CDR2 sequences are SGHVS and FNYEAQ. This CDR3 is 13 amino acids long. V was pared by 2 bases and J by 6 bases, with 9 bases between.

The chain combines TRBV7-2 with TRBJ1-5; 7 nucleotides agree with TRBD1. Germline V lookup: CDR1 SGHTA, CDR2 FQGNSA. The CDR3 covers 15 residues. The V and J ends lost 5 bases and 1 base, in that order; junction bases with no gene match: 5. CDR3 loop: CASSADRESNQPQHF. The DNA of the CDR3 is TGTGCCAGCAGCGCAGACAGGGAGAGCAATCAGCCCCAGCATTTT.

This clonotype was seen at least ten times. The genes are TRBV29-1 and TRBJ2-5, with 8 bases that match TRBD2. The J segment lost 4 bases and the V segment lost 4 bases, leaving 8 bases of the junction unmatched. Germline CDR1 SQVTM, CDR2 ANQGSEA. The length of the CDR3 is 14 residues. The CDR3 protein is CSVAPLAGGETQYF. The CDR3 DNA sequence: TGCAGCGTTGCTCCCCTAGCGGGTGGAGAGACCCAGTACTTC.

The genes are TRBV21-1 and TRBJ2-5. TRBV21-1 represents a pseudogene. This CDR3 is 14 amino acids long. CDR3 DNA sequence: TGTGCCAGCAGCAAAGGAACCTGGGGAGAGACCCAGTACTTC. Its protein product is CASSKGTWGETQYF.

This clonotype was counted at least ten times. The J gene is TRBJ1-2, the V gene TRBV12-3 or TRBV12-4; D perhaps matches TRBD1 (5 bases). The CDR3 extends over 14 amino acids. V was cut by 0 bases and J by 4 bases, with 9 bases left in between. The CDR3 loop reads CASSLARGGYGYTF. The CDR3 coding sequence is TGTGCCAGCAGTTTAGCGCGCGGGGGCTATGGCTACACCTTC.

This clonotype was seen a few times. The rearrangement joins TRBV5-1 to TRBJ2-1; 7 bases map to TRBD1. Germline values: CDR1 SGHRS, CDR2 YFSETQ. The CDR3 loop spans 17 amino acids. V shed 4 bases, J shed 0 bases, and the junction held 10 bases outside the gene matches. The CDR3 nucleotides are TGCGCCAGCAGCCCGGGACAGCTACTATACTCCTACAATGAGCAGTTCTTC. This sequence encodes CASSPGQLLYSYNEQFF. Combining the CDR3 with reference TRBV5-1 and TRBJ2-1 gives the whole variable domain KAGVTQTPRYLIKTRGQQVTLSCSPISGHRSVSWYQQTPGQGLQFLFEYFSETQRNKGNFPGRFSGRQFSNSRSEMNVSTLELGDSALYLCASSPGQLLYSYNEQFFGPGTRLTVL.

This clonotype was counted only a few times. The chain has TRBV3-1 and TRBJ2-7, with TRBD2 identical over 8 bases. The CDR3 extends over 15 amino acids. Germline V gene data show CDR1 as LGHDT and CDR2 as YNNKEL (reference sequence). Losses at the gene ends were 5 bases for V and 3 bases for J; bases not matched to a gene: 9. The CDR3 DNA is TGTGCCAGCAGCGCCGGGACTAGTCGCCTCTACGAGCAGTACTTC. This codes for CASSAGTSRLYEQYF.

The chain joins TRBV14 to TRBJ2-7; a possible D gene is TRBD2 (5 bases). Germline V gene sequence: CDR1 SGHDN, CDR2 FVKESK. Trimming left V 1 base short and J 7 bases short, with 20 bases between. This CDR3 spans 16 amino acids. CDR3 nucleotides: TGTGCCAGCAGCCAAGTGAGCGGAAAAACCTACAATGAGCAGTACTTC. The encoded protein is CASSQVSGKTYNEQYF.

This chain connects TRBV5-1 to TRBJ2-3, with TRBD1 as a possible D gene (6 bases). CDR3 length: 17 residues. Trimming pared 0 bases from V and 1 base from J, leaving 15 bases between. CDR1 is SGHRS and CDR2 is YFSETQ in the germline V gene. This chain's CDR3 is CASSLALWTERTDTQYF. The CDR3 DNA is TGCGCCAGCAGCTTGGCACTGTGGACAGAGCGCACAGATACGCAGTATTTT. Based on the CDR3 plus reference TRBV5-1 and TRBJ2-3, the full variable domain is KAGVTQTPRYLIKTRGQQVTLSCSPISGHRSVSWYQQTPGQGLQFLFEYFSETQRNKGNFPGRFSGRQFSNSRSEMNVSTLELGDSALYLCASSLALWTERTDTQYFGPGTRLTVL.

This CDR3 is CAISPPQAGYGYTF. CDR3 sequence (DNA): TGTGCCATCAGTCCCCCCCAGGCGGGCTATGGCTACACCTTC. The chain joins TRBV10-3 to TRBJ1-2; D is uncertain. Germline V lookup: CDR1 ENHRY, CDR2 SYGVKD. Trimming removed 5 bases at V and 4 bases at J, with 14 bases between. This CDR3 comprises 14 residues.

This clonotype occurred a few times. Here the CDR3 DNA reads TGCGCCAGCAGCTTAAATGAGGCCGGGGAGCTGTTTTTT. Translation: CASSLNEAGELFF. This chain joins TRBV5-1 and TRBJ2-2; no clear D. Germline loops: CDR1 SGHRS, CDR2 YFSETQ. The length of the CDR3 is 13 residues. The V gene lost 2 bases and the J gene lost 6 bases, with 8 bases spanning the gap. The complete variable domain, with remaining parts taken from reference TRBV5-1 and TRBJ2-2, reads KAGVTQTPRYLIKTRGQQVTLSCSPISGHRSVSWYQQTPGQGLQFLFEYFSETQRNKGNFPGRFSGRQFSNSRSEMNVSTLELGDSALYLCASSLNEAGELFFGEGSRLTVL.

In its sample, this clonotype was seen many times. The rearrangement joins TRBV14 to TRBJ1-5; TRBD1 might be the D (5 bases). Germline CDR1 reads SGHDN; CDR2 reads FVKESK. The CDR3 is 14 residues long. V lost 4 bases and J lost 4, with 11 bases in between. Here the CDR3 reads CASSPLGGNQPQHF. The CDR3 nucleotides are TGTGCCAGCAGCCCATTGGGGGGGAATCAGCCCCAGCATTTT.

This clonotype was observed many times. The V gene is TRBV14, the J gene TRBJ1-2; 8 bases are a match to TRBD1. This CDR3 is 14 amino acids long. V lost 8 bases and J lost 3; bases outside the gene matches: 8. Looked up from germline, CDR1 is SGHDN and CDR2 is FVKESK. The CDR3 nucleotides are TGTGCCAGCGGACCAATGACAGGGGACTATGGCTACACCTTC. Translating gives CASGPMTGDYGYTF.

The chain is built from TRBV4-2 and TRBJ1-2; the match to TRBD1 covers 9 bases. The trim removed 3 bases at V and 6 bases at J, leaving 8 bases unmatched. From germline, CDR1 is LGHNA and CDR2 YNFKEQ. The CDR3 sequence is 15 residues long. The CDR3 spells CASSQGTGGGHGYTF. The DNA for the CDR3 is TGTGCCAGCAGCCAGGGCACAGGGGGCGGGCATGGCTACACCTTC.

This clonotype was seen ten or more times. DNA for the CDR3: TGTGCCAGCGGACACTATGGCTACACCTTC. Its protein product is CASGHYGYTF. The chain links TRBV2 to TRBJ1-2; D is uncertain. The CDR3 loop spans 10 amino acids. V dropped 8 bases and J dropped 3 bases, with 4 bases sitting between them. Germline V gene lookup returns CDR1 SNHLY and CDR2 FYNNEI.

This CDR3 reads CAWSVDRGPQPQHF. In nucleotides, the CDR3 is TGTGCCTGGAGCGTTGACAGGGGGCCGCAGCCCCAGCATTTT. This chain connects TRBV30 to TRBJ1-5; TRBD1 aligns across 10 bases. Trimming cost V 3 bases and J 7 bases; bases outside gene matches: 6. The CDR3 extends over 14 amino acids. In germline, CDR1 is GTSNPN, CDR2 SVGIG (reference sequence).

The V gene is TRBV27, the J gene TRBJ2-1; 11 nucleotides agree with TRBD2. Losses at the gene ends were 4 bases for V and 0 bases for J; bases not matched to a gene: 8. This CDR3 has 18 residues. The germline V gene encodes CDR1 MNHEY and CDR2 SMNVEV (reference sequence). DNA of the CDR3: TGTGCCAGCAGTTCATCGGGACTAGCGGATTACTCCTACAATGAGCAGTTCTTC. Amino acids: CASSSSGLADYSYNEQFF.

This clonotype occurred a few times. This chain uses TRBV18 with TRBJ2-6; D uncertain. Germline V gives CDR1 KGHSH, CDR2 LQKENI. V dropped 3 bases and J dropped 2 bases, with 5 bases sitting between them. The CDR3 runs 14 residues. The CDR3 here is CASSPGTGANVLTF. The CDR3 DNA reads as TGTGCCAGCTCACCGGGTACTGGGGCCAACGTCCTGACTTTC.

In nucleotides, the CDR3 is TGCAGTGCTCAACCGGACGAGGGTTGGCAGCCCCAGCATTTT. It translates to CSAQPDEGWQPQHF. This chain links TRBV20-1 with TRBJ1-5; D is unresolved. The CDR3 is made up of 14 amino acids. The V gene lost 5 bases and the J gene lost 7 bases, with 18 bases spanning the gap. CDR1 DFQATT and CDR2 SNEGSKA come from the germline V gene (reference sequence).

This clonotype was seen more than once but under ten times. The CDR3: CASSQELGTVGEQYF. CDR3 DNA: TGTGCCAGCAGCCAAGAGCTGGGGACAGTTGGCGAGCAGTACTTC. The chain has TRBV14 and TRBJ2-7; TRBD1 matches 7 bases. V gave up 0 bases and J gave up 6 bases; unmatched junction bases: 8. The germline CDR1 and CDR2 sequences are SGHDN and FVKESK. The CDR3 is 15 residues long.

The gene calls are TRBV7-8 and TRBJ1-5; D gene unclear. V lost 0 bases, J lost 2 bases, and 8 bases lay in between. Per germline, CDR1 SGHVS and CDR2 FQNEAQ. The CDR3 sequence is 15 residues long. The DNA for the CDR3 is TGTGCCAGCAGCTTAGCCCGGGTGGGCAATCAGCCCCAGCATTTT. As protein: CASSLARVGNQPQHF.

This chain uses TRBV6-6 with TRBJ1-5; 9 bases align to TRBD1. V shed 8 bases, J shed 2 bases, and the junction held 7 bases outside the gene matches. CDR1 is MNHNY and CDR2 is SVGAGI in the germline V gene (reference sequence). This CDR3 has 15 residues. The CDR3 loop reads CASDPGQGGNQPQHF. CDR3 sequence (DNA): TGTGCCAGCGATCCGGGACAGGGTGGCAATCAGCCCCAGCATTTT.

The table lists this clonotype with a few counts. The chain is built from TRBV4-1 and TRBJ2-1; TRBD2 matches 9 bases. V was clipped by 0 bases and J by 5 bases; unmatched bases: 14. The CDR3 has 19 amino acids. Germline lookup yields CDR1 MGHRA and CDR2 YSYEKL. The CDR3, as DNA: TGCGCCAGCAGCCAAGAGGAATGGCGTAGCGGGAGAATAGACAATGAGCAGTTCTTC. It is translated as CASSQEEWRSGRIDNEQFF.

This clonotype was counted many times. The CDR3 DNA reads as TGTGCCAGCAGTCCTCGACTAGCGGGATACAATGAGCAGTTCTTC. It translates to CASSPRLAGYNEQFF. This rearrangement joins TRBV12-3 or TRBV12-4 to TRBJ2-1; 11 nucleotides agree with TRBD2. The CDR3 has 15 amino acids. V was clipped by 5 bases and J by 4 bases; unmatched bases: 4.